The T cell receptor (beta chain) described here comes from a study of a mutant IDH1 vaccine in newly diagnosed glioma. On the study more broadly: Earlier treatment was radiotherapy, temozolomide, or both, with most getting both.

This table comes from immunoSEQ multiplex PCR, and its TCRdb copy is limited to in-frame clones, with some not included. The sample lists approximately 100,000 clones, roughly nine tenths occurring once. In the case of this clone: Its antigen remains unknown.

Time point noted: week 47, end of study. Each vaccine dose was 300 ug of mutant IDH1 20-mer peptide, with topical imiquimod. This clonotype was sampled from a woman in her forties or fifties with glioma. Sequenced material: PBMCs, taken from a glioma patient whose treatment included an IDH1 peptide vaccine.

DNA for the CDR3: TGTGCCAGCAGTGAAGCGTGGGCGAACACTGAAGCTTTCTTT. Its protein is CASSEAWANTEAFF. V and J are TRBV2 and TRBJ1-1; D unclear. Trimming stripped 0 bases from V and 1 base from J, with 6 bases between. This CDR3 has 14 amino acids. The germline V gene encodes CDR1 SNHLY and CDR2 FYNNEI.